The 3 T cell receptor beta chains below were found in one sample sequenced in a study of shared clonotypes between healthy human individuals (dated by TCRdb to between 2020 and 2021). CD8 naive samples were obtained by positive selection for CCR7 among CD45RO-negative cells, yielding a CD45RA+CCR7+ population from which TemRA cells were excluded. The library relied on the immunoSEQ multiplex PCR assay. As stored in TCRdb, this immuneACCESS dataset retains in-frame rearrangements with V and J assigned. A fraction of the clones does not appear; measured against another copy, unresolved V genes explain less than half of the discrepancy, and the remainder lacks a known reason. Present in this sample are approximately 2,000,000 clones, approximately 92% of which were seen just once. The biggest ten clones account for less than 2% of the sample. The sequenced sample was naive CD8+ T cells from PBMCs. Per the publication, the cell subset or site label means: CD45RA+CCR7+. The receptor source for this set is a man younger than 30 in good health. Some clones in this sample may be carry-over from other donors' samples.

This clone appeared once. The chain joins TRBV7-9 to TRBJ2-1; 8 positions match TRBD2. J lost 4 bases, V lost 8 bases, and 13 bases had no gene match. The CDR3 runs to 16 residues. Germline-derived CDR1 and CDR2 are SEHNR and FQNEAQ (reference sequence). The CDR3 region is CASPPLLAEKYNEQFF. The CDR3 DNA follows: TGTGCCAGCCCCCCTTTACTAGCGGAGAAATACAATGAGCAGTTCTTC.

The J gene is TRBJ2-2, the V gene TRBV30, with D perhaps TRBD1 (5 bases). CDR3 size: 16 residues. CDR1 and CDR2 (germline): GTSNPN, SVGIG (reference sequence). The germline V and J ends were trimmed by 0 bases and 1 base, with 12 bases remaining between them. The CDR3 coding sequence is TGTGCCTGGAGTGTACCCTGGACACAGAACACCGGGGAGCTGTTTTTT. Translating it yields CAWSVPWTQNTGELFF.

The chain couples TRBV19 to TRBJ2-2; D call uncertain. CDR3 length: 13 amino acids. The V gene lost 4 bases and the J gene lost 4 bases, with 7 bases spanning the gap. The V gene's germline CDR1 is LNHDA and CDR2 SQIVND (reference sequence). CDR3 DNA: TGTGCCAGTAGTAGGGATCCCACCGGGGAGCTGTTTTTT. Protein: CASSRDPTGELFF. Together with reference TRBV19 and TRBJ2-2, the CDR3 gives the full variable domain: DGGITQSPKYLFRKEGQNVTLSCEQNLNHDAMYWYRQDPGQGLRLIYYSQIVNDFQKGDIAEGYSVSREKKESFPLTVTSAQKNPTAFYLCASSRDPTGELFFGEGSRLTVL.